A single sample gave rise to the 22 T cell receptor beta chains below, sequenced in a study of cytomegalovirus exposure and HLA in healthy donors. TCRdb's table, derived via immunoSEQ multiplex PCR, lists solely in-frame clones and lacks some. This sample yields about 74,000 clones, of which roughly 94% are seen a single time; less than 2% belongs to the top ten. Sequenced input: PBMCs. Receptor source: a man aged 18 to 29 in good health and CMV-seropositive.

V is TRBV18 and J is TRBJ2-2, with 8 bases aligning to TRBD1. The CDR3 is made up of 16 amino acids. Germline CDR1 reads KGHSH; CDR2 reads LQKENI. With 3 bases clipped from V and 0 bases from J, the junction kept 3 bases outside the gene matches. CDR3 sequence reads: CASSPLTGANTGELFF. The CDR3 region has the DNA TGTGCCAGCTCACCTCTGACAGGGGCGAACACCGGGGAGCTGTTTTTT.

This chain links TRBV28 with TRBJ1-2, with TRBD1 as a possible D gene (6 bases). V was clipped by 6 bases and J by 7 bases, with 15 bases between them. From germline, CDR1 is MDHEN and CDR2 SYDVKM. The CDR3 is 13 amino acids. CDR3 sequence (DNA): TGTGCCAGCAGCCAAGGACAGCGGCTTGGCTACACCTTC. It encodes CASSQGQRLGYTF.

The chain employs TRBV19 and TRBJ2-5, with 13 positions matching TRBD2. Germline values: CDR1 LNHDA, CDR2 SQIVND (reference sequence). The length of the CDR3 is 17 residues. J was trimmed by 7 bases and V by 2 bases; bases with no gene match: 10. In DNA, the CDR3 is TGTGCCAGTAGTATACCAGAAACTAGCGGGAGGGAAGGGACCCAGTACTTC. This translates into CASSIPETSGREGTQYF.

The gene calls are TRBV27 and TRBJ2-7, with D possibly TRBD2 on 5 matching bases. The CDR3 has 15 residues. CDR1 and CDR2 from the germline V gene are MNHEY and SMNVEV (reference sequence). V shed 3 bases and J shed 0 bases, with 12 bases lying between them. For the CDR3, the DNA is TGTGCCAGCAGTTTCACTATAGAGGGCTCCTACGAGCAGTACTTC. It is translated as CASSFTIEGSYEQYF.

This rearrangement joins TRBV6-1 to TRBJ1-3, with D hard to call. In germline, CDR1 is MNHNS, CDR2 SASEGT. There are 14 residues in the CDR3. V lost 4 bases to trimming and J lost 0 bases, with 7 bases between them. CDR3 coding DNA: TGTGCCAGCAGTGCCATGAGCTCTGGAAACACCATATATTTT. This sequence encodes CASSAMSSGNTIYF.

The CDR3 spells CASSLSGTLNTEAFF. DNA of the CDR3: TGCGCCAGCAGCTTGTCTGGGACTTTGAACACTGAAGCTTTCTTT. The chain employs TRBV5-1 and TRBJ1-1; weak D call: TRBD1 (5 bases). This CDR3 comprises 15 residues. The germline V and J ends were trimmed by 1 base and 0 bases, with 10 bases remaining between them. CDR1 is SGHRS, CDR2 YFSETQ, per germline.

This clone was seen a few times. This chain links TRBV5-1 with TRBJ2-7, with TRBD2 matching 8 bases. V trimming: 1 base; J trimming: 9 bases; junction bases outside the gene matches: 12. Germline V gives CDR1 SGHRS, CDR2 YFSETQ. This CDR3 comprises 15 residues. Here the CDR3 DNA reads TGCGCCAGCAGCTTGTCCCGGGGGGGGATGGACGGGCAGTACTTC. Translating gives CASSLSRGGMDGQYF.

The rearrangement links TRBV6-5 to TRBJ2-7; D perhaps matches TRBD2 (5 bases). In germline, CDR1 is MNHEY, CDR2 SVGAGI. V shed 5 bases and J shed 8 bases, with 22 bases lying between them. The CDR3 consists of 15 residues. The CDR3 nucleotides are TGTGCCAGCAGTACCAGAGACACAACTCGAGGGCAGCAGTACTTC. Amino acid sequence: CASSTRDTTRGQQYF.

CDR3 sequence reads: CASGLGGGLADEQFF. Here the CDR3 DNA reads TGTGCTAGTGGTTTGGGTGGGGGACTAGCCGATGAGCAGTTCTTC. This chain uses TRBV12-5 with TRBJ2-1; 9 bases match TRBD2. With 1 base clipped from V and 8 bases from J, the junction kept 6 bases outside the gene matches. Germline V gene sequence: CDR1 LGHNT, CDR2 FRNRAP. This CDR3 contains 15 residues.

The chain employs TRBV6-4 and TRBJ2-7; no clear D. The germline gives CDR1 MRHNA, CDR2 SNTAGT. This CDR3 has 12 residues. Trimming took 6 bases from V and 6 from J, leaving 12 bases between them. The CDR3 region has the DNA TGTGCCAGCAGGAGTAGCTCGGGCGAGCAGTACTTC. This codes for CASRSSSGEQYF.

This rearrangement joins TRBV11-3 to TRBJ1-1; maybe TRBD1 (5 bases). Germline V gives CDR1 SGHNT, CDR2 YENEEA. The CDR3 loop spans 13 amino acids. The V and J ends lost 5 bases and 5 bases respectively, with 12 bases between them. CDR3: CASSVTQVTEAFF. CDR3 coding DNA: TGTGCCAGCAGCGTAACACAGGTTACTGAAGCTTTCTTT. Full variable domain (rest looked up from reference TRBV11-3 and TRBJ1-1): EAGVVQSPRYKIIEKKQPVAFWCNPISGHNTLYWYLQNLGQGPELLIRYENEEAVDDSQLPKDRFSAERLKGVDSTLKIQPAELGDSAVYLCASSVTQVTEAFFGQGTRLTVV.

The CDR3 DNA is TGTGCCAGCAGCCTGGGACTAGGGGCTCTCGAGCAGTTCTTC. Protein sequence: CASSLGLGALEQFF. V is TRBV9 and J is TRBJ2-1; TRBD2 matches 8 bases. Per the germline V gene, CDR1 is SGDLS and CDR2 is YYNGEE. The CDR3 is made up of 14 amino acids. The junction had 10 bases not matched to a gene; V was cut back by 4 bases and J by 10 bases.

The chain carries TRBV12-5 and TRBJ2-1; 7 bases match TRBD1. Germline lookup yields CDR1 LGHNT and CDR2 FRNRAP. V trimming: 1 base; J trimming: 5 bases; junction bases outside the gene matches: 8. The CDR3 runs 16 residues. CDR3 in amino acids: CASGLALLDRDNEQFF. CDR3 in DNA: TGTGCTAGTGGTTTGGCCCTCTTAGACAGGGACAATGAGCAGTTCTTC.

The J gene is TRBJ1-2, the V gene TRBV28; 11 bases fit TRBD1. The V gene end was trimmed by 5 bases and the J gene end by 5 bases; junction bases not matched to a gene: 16. The germline V gene has CDR1 MDHEN and CDR2 SYDVKM. CDR3 length equals 18 residues. The CDR3 loop is CASSAPPGQGDLFYGYTF. DNA of the CDR3: TGTGCCAGCAGTGCACCCCCGGGACAGGGGGATCTATTTTATGGCTACACCTTC.

There are a few counts of this clone. The V call is TRBV5-4, the J call TRBJ2-7; 10 nucleotides match TRBD2. CDR1 and CDR2 from the germline V gene are SGHNT and YYREEE (reference sequence). The V gene end was trimmed by 5 bases and the J gene end by 6 bases; junction bases not matched to a gene: 11. The CDR3 is made up of 15 amino acids. In nucleotides, the CDR3 is TGTGCCAGCAGGACCTTTGGGACTAGCGTTCTCGAGCAGTACTTC. This translates into CASRTFGTSVLEQYF.

This chain links TRBV4-1 with TRBJ2-7, with a weak D call TRBD1 (6 bases). Germline-derived CDR1 and CDR2 are MGHRA and YSYEKL. The CDR3 totals 17 residues. V dropped 2 bases and J dropped 2 bases, with 19 bases sitting between them. The CDR3: CASSQSGQPLGTYEQYF. Written as DNA, the CDR3 is TGCGCCAGCAGCCAATCTGGACAGCCGTTAGGTACCTACGAGCAGTACTTC.

The chain joins TRBV30 to TRBJ1-1, with a weak D call TRBD1 (5 bases). Per germline, CDR1 GTSNPN and CDR2 SVGIG (reference sequence). The V end was cut by 0 bases, the J end by 4 bases, with 12 bases between. The CDR3 is made up of 14 amino acids. The CDR3, as DNA: TGTGCCTGGAGTGTACACCCAGGGTTCACTGAAGCTTTCTTT. This gives the protein CAWSVHPGFTEAFF.

J is TRBJ1-5 and V is TRBV2; possibly TRBD1 for D (5 bases). Germline V lookup: CDR1 SNHLY, CDR2 FYNNEI. Trimming took 4 bases from V and 6 from J, leaving 13 bases between them. The CDR3 spans 14 residues. The CDR3 reads CASSVGTEGQPQHF. The CDR3 DNA reads as TGTGCCAGCAGTGTCGGGACTGAGGGTCAGCCCCAGCATTTT. The full variable domain, completed using reference TRBV2 and TRBJ1-5, is EPEVTQTPSHQVTQMGQEVILRCVPISNHLYFYWYRQILGQKVEFLVSFYNNEISEKSEIFDDQFSVERPDGSNFTLKIRSTKLEDSAMYFCASSVGTEGQPQHFGDGTRLSIL.

The chain uses TRBV2 and TRBJ2-1; maybe TRBD2 (5 bases). This CDR3 is 14 amino acids long. Germline V gene lookup returns CDR1 SNHLY and CDR2 FYNNEI. Trimming pared 6 bases from V and 10 bases from J, leaving 19 bases between. The CDR3 bases are TGTGCCAGCAGGGCGGTAGGTGTCCGCGGGGAGCAGTTCTTC. Its protein product is CASRAVGVRGEQFF.

This chain uses TRBV4-2 with TRBJ1-4; D gene uncertain. From germline, CDR1 is LGHNA and CDR2 YNFKEQ. V was cut by 0 bases and J by 7 bases, with 12 bases left in between. The CDR3 loop spans 15 amino acids. The CDR3 DNA sequence: TGTGCCAGCAGCCAAGAGGAGGGAGCGGGTGAAAAACTGTTTTTT. The encoded protein is CASSQEEGAGEKLFF.

This rearrangement joins TRBV9 to TRBJ2-7, with TRBD1 matching over 8 bases. Unmatched junction bases numbered 8, after V lost 3 bases and J lost 0 bases. Per germline, CDR1 SGDLS and CDR2 YYNGEE. CDR3 length: 16 residues. Written as DNA, the CDR3 is TGTGCCAGCAGCGCGGGACAGGCGGGACTCTCCTACGAGCAGTACTTC. Translated: CASSAGQAGLSYEQYF.

J is TRBJ2-2 and V is TRBV6-6, with TRBD2 as a possible D gene (6 bases). V was pared by 7 bases and J by 7 bases, with 22 bases between. The CDR3 contains 16 residues. From germline, CDR1 is MNHNY and CDR2 SVGAGI (reference sequence). The CDR3 spells CASTSSAGRRDGELFF. For the CDR3, the DNA is TGTGCCAGCACCTCGTCGGCGGGAAGAAGGGACGGGGAGCTGTTTTTT.